The rows below give T cell receptor beta chains drawn from one sample of a study of PD-1 blockade in classical Hodgkin lymphoma. Generated by immunoSEQ multiplex PCR, the TCRdb table keeps only in-frame clones and is missing some. This table holds some 25,000 clones, roughly two thirds found once. Sequenced here: peripheral blood mononuclear cells (PBMCs), sampled before the second cycle of nivolumab. The receptors derive from a human donor with classical Hodgkin lymphoma. The CDR3 runs from the conserved cysteine through the conserved F or W. D genes are given only for firm matches. Only part of the rows carry a size: once, few, many, or a class if the clone is expanded.

v_gene	d_gene	j_gene	abundance	CDR3aa	CDR3nt
TRBV6-6	TRBD1	TRBJ1-5	NA	CASSPTGAGNQPQHF	TGTGCCAGCAGTCCGACAGGGGCCGGCAATCAGCCCCAGCATTTT
TRBV5-1	NA	TRBJ2-7	NA	CASSLAFGRATYEQYF	TGCGCCAGCAGCTTGGCCTTCGGACGCGCTACCTACGAGCAGTACTTC
TRBV18	NA	TRBJ1-3	NA	CASSPGVGLLNSGNTIYF	TGTGCCAGCTCACCAGGGGTAGGGCTCCTTAACTCTGGAAACACCATATATTTT
TRBV5-6	NA	TRBJ1-6	NA	CASSRPVPGENNSPLHF	TGTGCCAGCAGCAGACCCGTACCCGGGGAGAACAATTCACCCCTCCACTTT
TRBV25-1	TRBD2	TRBJ2-5	medium-sized	CASSGSGTSQETQYF	TGTGCCAGCAGTGGGTCAGGGACTAGCCAAGAGACCCAGTACTTC
TRBV7-6	TRBD1	TRBJ1-6	few	CASSSWTGPDSPLHF	TGTGCCAGCAGCTCATGGACAGGGCCCGATTCACCCCTCCACTTT
TRBV28	NA	TRBJ2-7	few	CASSLFSRAYEQYF	TGTGCCAGCAGTTTATTTAGCAGGGCCTACGAGCAGTACTTC
TRBV30	NA	TRBJ1-2	NA	CAWFRPGHLYGYTF	TGTGCCTGGTTCCGACCGGGACATCTCTATGGCTACACCTTC
TRBV27	NA	TRBJ1-1	NA	CASSLTRRAPPRMAEAFF	TGTGCCAGCAGTTTAACTCGGAGGGCACCCCCACGGATGGCTGAAGCTTTCTTT
TRBV4-1	NA	TRBJ2-3	few	CASSQDARQYF	TGCGCCAGCAGCCAAGATGCCCGGCAGTATTTT
TRBV9	NA	TRBJ1-1	few	CASSPGGRQASLNTEAFF	TGTGCCAGCAGCCCCGGGGGAAGGCAGGCTTCCTTGAACACTGAAGCTTTCTTT
TRBV30	NA	TRBJ1-5	NA	CAWRSPYSGSPNQPQHF	TGTGCCTGGAGAAGCCCTTACTCGGGGTCCCCTAATCAGCCCCAGCATTTT
TRBV7-8	TRBD1	TRBJ1-6	NA	CASSTTLTGGASSSYNSPLHF	TGTGCCAGCAGCACTACCTTAACAGGGGGTGCCTCTAGCTCCTATAATTCACCCCTCCACTTT
TRBV6-5	NA	TRBJ1-5	NA	CASSYVNQPQHF	TGTGCCAGCAGTTATGTCAATCAGCCCCAGCATTTT
TRBV18	NA	TRBJ1-1	NA	CASSPGSNTEAFF	TGTGCCAGCTCACCAGGCTCGAACACTGAAGCTTTCTTT
TRBV6-1	TRBD1	TRBJ2-7	NA	CASRAGTGFYEQYF	TGTGCCAGCAGGGCGGGGACAGGGTTCTACGAGCAGTACTTC
TRBV10-2	TRBD1	TRBJ1-2	few	CASTLDRGYGYTF	TGCGCCAGCACTTTGGACAGGGGGTATGGCTACACCTTC
TRBV7-7	TRBD1	TRBJ1-6	NA	CASSLDRGKGSPLHF	TGTGCCAGCAGCTTAGACAGGGGAAAGGGTTCACCCCTCCACTTT
TRBV28	NA	TRBJ1-5	NA	CASSSSSVNQPQHF	TGTGCCAGCAGTTCCAGTTCTGTCAATCAGCCCCAGCATTTT
TRBV4-2	TRBD2	TRBJ2-7	NA	CASSSGLAAYEQYF	TGTGCCAGCAGCTCAGGACTAGCGGCCTACGAGCAGTACTTC
TRBV5-4	TRBD1	TRBJ2-2	NA	CASSLQGANTGELFF	TGTGCCAGCAGCTTGCAGGGGGCGAACACCGGGGAGCTGTTTTTT
TRBV18	NA	TRBJ1-4	NA	CASSPRGDFDTNEKLFF	TGTGCCAGCTCACCACGGGGGGATTTCGACACTAATGAAAAACTGTTTTTT
TRBV7-9	TRBD2	TRBJ2-7	NA	CASSLARGGSSYEQYF	TGTGCCAGCAGCTTGGCCCGGGGGGGAAGCTCCTACGAGCAGTACTTC
TRBV18	TRBD1	TRBJ1-2	once	CASSPTGTGTYGYTF	TGTGCCAGCTCTCCGACCGGGACAGGAACCTATGGCTACACCTTC
TRBV6-1	NA	TRBJ2-7	NA	CASELAYEQYF	TGTGCCAGCGAGTTGGCCTACGAGCAGTACTTC
TRBV10-3	TRBD2	TRBJ2-3	NA	CATHTPRLAGRTDTQYF	TGTGCCACCCACACACCTAGACTAGCGGGGCGCACAGATACGCAGTATTTT
TRBV4-1	NA	TRBJ2-5	NA	CASSSDDGGLVGTQYF	TGCGCCAGCAGCAGTGATGACGGGGGTCTGGTAGGGACCCAGTACTTC
TRBV28	TRBD1	TRBJ1-1	NA	CASSLGTALNTEAFF	TGTGCCAGCAGTTTAGGGACAGCCTTGAACACTGAAGCTTTCTTT
TRBV2	NA	TRBJ1-1	NA	CASSEEGFSTEAFF	TGTGCCAGCAGTGAGGAGGGGTTCAGTACTGAAGCTTTCTTT
TRBV15	TRBD2	TRBJ2-3	NA	CATSRGRSGGDNTDTQYF	TGTGCCACCAGCAGAGGGCGGAGCGGGGGGGATAACACAGATACGCAGTATTTT
TRBV4-3	NA	TRBJ2-7	few	CASSQEVYSVGGPPTYEQYF	TGCGCCAGCAGCCAAGAGGTTTATAGTGTCGGGGGGCCCCCAACCTACGAGCAGTACTTC
TRBV7-9	NA	TRBJ1-1	NA	CASSLGPVAAFF	TGTGCCAGCAGCTTAGGGCCGGTTGCAGCTTTCTTT
TRBV28	NA	TRBJ2-1	NA	CASSLLRNEQFF	TGTGCCAGCAGTTTACTTAGGAATGAGCAGTTCTTC
TRBV7-9	NA	TRBJ2-3	NA	CASSLTRAEDTQYF	TGTGCCAGCAGCTTAACCAGGGCAGAAGATACGCAGTATTTT
TRBV27	NA	TRBJ2-3	NA	CASSRAPPREGTDTQYF	TGTGCCAGCAGTCGAGCCCCCCCGAGGGAGGGCACAGATACGCAGTATTTT
TRBV7-9	NA	TRBJ2-3	NA	CASSLQTDTQYF	TGTGCCAGCAGCCTCCAGACAGATACGCAGTATTTT
TRBV10-3	NA	TRBJ2-2	NA	CAISDMDTGELFF	TGTGCCATCAGTGACATGGACACCGGGGAGCTGTTTTTT
TRBV6-5	TRBD1	TRBJ2-1	NA	CASSYSGRGSDNEQFF	TGTGCCAGCAGTTACTCGGGCAGGGGGTCGGACAATGAGCAGTTCTTC
TRBV19	NA	TRBJ1-1	many	CASTGVFSDTEAFF	TGTGCCAGCACTGGGGTTTTTAGTGACACTGAAGCTTTCTTT
TRBV27	NA	TRBJ1-1	NA	CASSFLGTEAFF	TGTGCCAGCAGTTTTCTGGGAACTGAAGCTTTCTTT
TRBV6-5	NA	TRBJ2-7	medium-sized	CASSSGHNYEQYF	TGTGCCAGCAGTTCAGGACATAACTACGAGCAGTACTTC
TRBV7-9	TRBD1	TRBJ2-7	NA	CASSLGQGKSYEQYF	TGTGCCAGCAGCTTGGGACAGGGGAAGTCCTACGAGCAGTACTTC
TRBV7-6	TRBD2	TRBJ2-7	NA	CASSRTSGKSYEQYF	TGTGCCAGCAGCCGGACTAGCGGGAAATCCTACGAGCAGTACTTC
TRBV4-1	NA	TRBJ2-7	NA	CASSQDPTGRVYEQYF	TGCGCCAGCAGCCAAGATCCGACAGGGAGGGTCTACGAGCAGTACTTC